This is a list of T cell receptor beta chains from one sample in a study of T cells in Graves' hyperthyroidism and ophthalmopathy. One entry per CDR3 protein results from TCRdb running MiXCR on the multiplex PCR reads. The repertoire holds approximately 360,000 distinct CDR3 sequences, more than 15% seen once, with 28% in the top ten. Sequencing was done on a sample of blood. The receptors shown here come from a woman in her late teens or twenties with Graves' hyperthyroidism that later progressed to Graves' ophthalmopathy. CDR3s include the opening cysteine and the closing phenylalanine or tryptophan. D genes are given only for firm matches. Clone size, where shown, is once, few, many, or a class for clones that have expanded.

v_gene: TRBV29-1; len: 15; d_gene: -; j_gene: TRBJ2-5; abundance: few; CDR3nt: TGCAGCGTTGAGAGACTAAACACCCCTGCAGAGACCCAGTACTTC; CDR3aa: CSVERLNTPAETQYF
v_gene: TRBV7-9; len: 14; d_gene: TRBD1; j_gene: TRBJ1-6; abundance: many; CDR3nt: TGTGCCAGCGGGACGGGACAGGGATATTCACCCCTCCACTTT; CDR3aa: CASGTGQGYSPLHF
v_gene: TRBV6-2/TRBV6-3; len: 14; d_gene: TRBD2; j_gene: TRBJ2-1; abundance: many; CDR3nt: TGTGCCAGCAGTTTCAGGACTAGGCGCGATGAGCAGTTCTTC; CDR3aa: CASSFRTRRDEQFF
v_gene: TRBV12-3/TRBV12-4; len: 12; d_gene: -; j_gene: TRBJ2-1; abundance: many; CDR3nt: TGTGCCAGCAGTTTGGGGTTCGGTGAGCAGTTCTTC; CDR3aa: CASSLGFGEQFF
v_gene: TRBV11-3; len: 14; d_gene: TRBD2; j_gene: TRBJ2-3; abundance: -; CDR3nt: TGTGCCAGCAGCCCAGCGGGGGAGAGGGATACGCAGTATTTT; CDR3aa: CASSPAGERDTQYF
v_gene: TRBV6-1; len: 14; d_gene: TRBD1; j_gene: TRBJ1-3; abundance: many; CDR3nt: TGTGCCAGCAGTGAGACAGGGGTCGGTTACACCATATATTTT; CDR3aa: CASSETGVGYTIYF
v_gene: TRBV6-1; len: 19; d_gene: TRBD1; j_gene: TRBJ1-1; abundance: -; CDR3nt: TGTGCCAGCCGTCCGGGACAGGGGGCTATATTGGACAGGAACACTGAAGCTTTCTTT; CDR3aa: CASRPGQGAILDRNTEAFF
v_gene: TRBV12-3/TRBV12-4; len: 20; d_gene: TRBD2; j_gene: TRBJ2-5; abundance: many; CDR3nt: TGTGCCAGCAGTTTATGGGGAGGTGCGGGGGGCGCGGGGATCTGGGAGACCCAGTACTTC; CDR3aa: CASSLWGGAGGAGIWETQYF
v_gene: TRBV27; len: 15; d_gene: TRBD2; j_gene: TRBJ2-5; abundance: -; CDR3nt: TGTGCCAGCAGTTTTCTAGCGGGAGTACAAGAGACCCAGTACTTC; CDR3aa: CASSFLAGVQETQYF
v_gene: TRBV2; len: 16; d_gene: TRBD2; j_gene: TRBJ2-7; abundance: once; CDR3nt: TGTGCCAGCAGTGTCCGGACTAGCGGTAGCTCCTACGAGCAGTACTTC; CDR3aa: CASSVRTSGSSYEQYF
v_gene: TRBV27; len: 13; d_gene: -; j_gene: TRBJ2-7; abundance: many; CDR3nt: TGTGCCAGCAGTTTCACAGGGAGCTACGAGCAGTACTTC; CDR3aa: CASSFTGSYEQYF
v_gene: TRBV10-3; len: 12; d_gene: TRBD2; j_gene: TRBJ2-7; abundance: many; CDR3nt: TGTGCCGCGGCCAGCGGGAGGTCCGAGCAGTACTTC; CDR3aa: CAAASGRSEQYF